The 17 T cell receptor beta chains in this list originate from one sample, sequenced in a study of T cells after yellow fever vaccination. TCRdb called the 5' RACE reads again in MiXCR, with one record for every CDR3 protein. The sample has 620,000 or so distinct CDR3 sequences, roughly a sixth seen once. The material was PBMCs, obtained less than 6 days after the first yellow fever vaccination. The origin of the receptors is a man aged 18 to 29 who received the YFV17D yellow fever vaccine.

This clonotype turned up a few times. This chain connects TRBV5-5 to TRBJ1-1; D ambiguous. Germline values: CDR1 SGHKS, CDR2 YYEKEE (reference sequence). V was shortened by 0 bases and J by 11 bases, with 11 bases between the two germline ends. The CDR3 totals 12 residues. In nucleotides, the CDR3 is TGTGCCAGCAGCTTGGAAAGGAATCGGGCTTTCTTT. Its protein product is CASSLERNRAFF.

The chain has TRBV5-1 and TRBJ2-4, with D possibly TRBD2 on 7 matching bases. The CDR3 loop spans 15 amino acids. Germline V gives CDR1 SGHRS, CDR2 YFSETQ. V lost 1 base to trimming and J lost 5 bases, with 13 bases between them. CDR3 DNA: TGCGCCAGCAGCTTGATGGGGGGGGCCGAAAACATTCAGTACTTC. Protein product: CASSLMGGAENIQYF.

This clonotype was observed a few times. The chain combines TRBV12-3 or TRBV12-4 with TRBJ2-5, with 9 bases identical to TRBD1. The CDR3 length is 16 residues. V dropped 1 base and J dropped 5; count of bases not matched to a gene: 8. CDR3 sequence reads: CASSLELPGQGETQYF. The CDR3 coding sequence is TGTGCCAGCAGTTTAGAGTTACCTGGACAGGGGGAGACCCAGTACTTC.

The CDR3 bases are TGCGCCAGCAGCCAAAGTCCAGGTACTAACTATGGCTACACCTTC. As protein: CASSQSPGTNYGYTF. The J gene is TRBJ1-2, the V gene TRBV4-1, with D unresolved. From germline, CDR1 is MGHRA and CDR2 YSYEKL. The CDR3 length is 15 residues. Between the trimmed V and J ends, which lost 2 bases and 0 bases, there was a span of 10 bases.

This clonotype was observed a few times. The rearrangement uses TRBV27 and TRBJ1-2; 8 nucleotides line up with TRBD1. CDR3 size: 14 residues. J was trimmed by 3 bases and V by 4 bases; bases with no gene match: 4. CDR1 and CDR2 (germline): MNHEY, SMNVEV (reference sequence). Written as DNA, the CDR3 is TGTGCCAGCAGTTCGGCAGGGGGCGACTATGGCTACACCTTC. Protein product: CASSSAGGDYGYTF.

The chain couples TRBV7-6 to TRBJ2-1, with D possibly called TRBD1 or TRBD2 (5 bases each). This CDR3 spans 15 amino acids. The germline V and J ends were trimmed by 1 base and 8 bases, with 15 bases remaining between them. Germline lookup yields CDR1 SGHVS and CDR2 FNYEAQ. CDR3 bases: TGTGCCAGCAGCTTAGTGCTGGGGGTTGTAGATGAGCAGTTCTTC. This sequence encodes CASSLVLGVVDEQFF.

This clonotype was recorded many times. The chain combines TRBV3-1 with TRBJ1-2, with a tentative D call TRBD1 (5 bases). Between the trimmed V and J ends, which lost 0 bases and 8 bases, there was a span of 13 bases. The germline V gene has CDR1 LGHDT and CDR2 YNNKEL (reference sequence). The CDR3 consists of 14 residues. The CDR3 loop is CASSQDRGLYGYTF. The DNA for the CDR3 is TGTGCCAGCAGCCAAGATAGGGGACTCTACGGCTACACCTTC.

The chain is built from TRBV21-1 and TRBJ2-5; the tabulated D call, TRBD1, remains unverified against the DNA. TRBV21-1 counts as a pseudogene. The length of the CDR3 is 14 residues. The CDR3 DNA reads as TGTGCCAGCAGCAAAGAGGGGACAAGAGAGACCCAGTACTTC. Protein sequence: CASSKEGTRETQYF.

This clonotype was detected ten times or more. This chain connects TRBV7-9 to TRBJ2-5; possible D gene TRBD1, 5 bases. The V gene lost 6 bases and the J gene lost 4 bases, with 15 bases spanning the gap. The CDR3 sequence is 14 residues long. Germline assignment: CDR1 SEHNR and CDR2 FQNEAQ (reference sequence). In DNA form, the CDR3 reads TGTGCCAGCAGTTCCAGGGATATTGGAGAGACCCAGTACTTC. This translates into CASSSRDIGETQYF.

This clonotype was recorded a few times. This chain uses TRBV5-1 with TRBJ2-5, with a possible D match to TRBD1 (6 bases). Germline lookup yields CDR1 SGHRS and CDR2 YFSETQ. Trimming stripped 3 bases from V and 1 base from J, with 13 bases between. The CDR3 has 15 residues. The CDR3 DNA follows: TGCGCCAGCAGCTGGCTCATAGGGGGCCAAGAGACCCAGTACTTC. Translation gives CASSWLIGGQETQYF.

A few counts support this clonotype. The genes are TRBV4-3 and TRBJ2-5, with TRBD2 matching 9 bases. The CDR3 is 14 residues long. Germline assignment: CDR1 LGHNA and CDR2 YSLEER. J gave up 5 bases and V 3 bases, and 4 bases lay outside the gene matches. The CDR3 reads CASSQALAGETQYF. The DNA for the CDR3 is TGCGCCAGCAGCCAGGCCCTAGCGGGGGAGACCCAGTACTTC.

This clonotype has a handful of counts. V gene TRBV5-1 combines with J gene TRBJ2-5, with 7 bases aligning to TRBD1. Trimming took 3 bases from V and 5 from J; bases not matched to a gene: 7. The germline V gene encodes CDR1 SGHRS and CDR2 YFSETQ. The CDR3 is 14 residues long. DNA of the CDR3: TGCGCCAGCAGCTGGGCCACAGGGGACGAGACCCAGTACTTC. It codes for CASSWATGDETQYF.

This clonotype came up a few times. This chain connects TRBV28 to TRBJ2-1; maybe TRBD2 (5 bases). V lost 6 bases and J lost 4, with 13 bases in between. Looked up from germline, CDR1 is MDHEN and CDR2 is SYDVKM. CDR3 size: 14 residues. CDR3 amino acids: CASSFPGDYNEQFF. CDR3 bases: TGTGCCAGCAGCTTCCCCGGGGATTACAATGAGCAGTTCTTC.

The chain combines TRBV4-1 with TRBJ2-1, with TRBD1 matching over 7 bases. V shed 11 bases, J shed 1 base, and the junction held 20 bases outside the gene matches. The germline V gene encodes CDR1 MGHRA and CDR2 YSYEKL. The CDR3 length is 18 residues. Here the CDR3 DNA reads TGCGCCGCCGACCCGAGTCTTAACCGGGACAGATCCTACAATGAGCAGTTCTTC. It encodes CAADPSLNRDRSYNEQFF.

This clonotype was observed a few times. V usage is TRBV7-3 and J usage is TRBJ2-5, with D perhaps given as TRBD1 or TRBD2 (5 bases each). Germline CDR1 reads SGHTA; CDR2 reads FQGTGA. Trimming removed 5 bases at V and 5 bases at J, with 18 bases between. The length of the CDR3 is 15 residues. CDR3 loop: CASSPKGRERETQYF. The CDR3 bases are TGTGCCAGCAGCCCAAAAGGCAGGGAGAGGGAGACCCAGTACTTC.

V is TRBV7-7 and J is TRBJ2-5; D is unclear. Germline CDR1 is SSHAT and CDR2 is FNYEAQ (reference sequence). This CDR3 is 15 amino acids long. V was cut by 5 bases and J by 1 base, with 14 bases left in between. This CDR3 is CASSPKGGVQETQYF. CDR3 nucleotides: TGTGCCAGCAGCCCAAAGGGTGGGGTCCAAGAGACCCAGTACTTC. Full variable domain (remainder filled in from reference TRBV7-7 and TRBJ2-5): GAGVSQSPRYKVTKRGQDVTLRCDPISSHATLYWYQQALGQGPEFLTYFNYEAQPDKSGLPSDRFSAERPEGSISTLTIQRTEQRDSAMYRCASSPKGGVQETQYFGPGTRLLVL.

This chain uses TRBV12-3 or TRBV12-4 with TRBJ1-2, with TRBD1 matching over 7 bases. The CDR3 extends over 14 amino acids. V was pared by 5 bases and J by 3 bases, with 6 bases of the junction left unmatched. CDR3 bases: TGTGCCAGCAGTCGACCCGGGACAGACTATGGCTACACCTTC. The encoded protein is CASSRPGTDYGYTF.